This entry lists 6 T cell receptor beta chains sequenced from one sample in a study of blood T cells in healthy people across ages. Primed by a sample-barcoded 5' primer and a J-beta primer mix, a second PCR proceeded for about 7 to 12 cycles. TCRdb reprocessed the 5' RACE reads with MiXCR, giving one entry per CDR3 protein. The data show around 800,000 distinct CDR3 sequences, about a quarter seen once. This same sample was also taken into another study, of T cells of mothers and their children.

The material sequenced was blood. Source of these receptors: a boy younger than 18 in good health.

This clonotype showed up many times. The V gene is TRBV2, the J gene TRBJ2-3; D not certain. Germline loops: CDR1 SNHLY, CDR2 FYNNEI. CDR3 size: 14 residues. V dropped 7 bases and J dropped 2 bases, with 13 bases sitting between them. The CDR3 DNA follows: TGTGCCAGCAATGGGAAGCTAACCACAGATACGCAGTATTTT. This sequence encodes CASNGKLTTDTQYF.

The J gene is TRBJ2-7, the V gene TRBV10-1, with D possibly being TRBD1 (5 bases). In germline, CDR1 is WNHNN, CDR2 SYGVQD (reference sequence). The CDR3 sequence is 13 residues long. V was clipped by 2 bases and J by 1 base, with 6 bases between them. The CDR3 region has the DNA TGCGCCAGCAGTGAGGGACAATCCTACGAGCAGTACTTC. Translation gives CASSEGQSYEQYF.

This clonotype was seen more than once but under ten times. This rearrangement joins TRBV4-2 to TRBJ2-7; TRBD1 aligns across 8 bases. Germline CDR1 reads LGHNA; CDR2 reads YNFKEQ. CDR3 size: 15 residues. Trimming at V came to 5 bases and at J to 4 bases, leaving 10 bases not matched to a gene. The CDR3 region is CASSSAGGWKYEQYF. DNA of the CDR3: TGTGCCAGCAGCTCCGCAGGGGGCTGGAAATACGAGCAGTACTTC.

V is TRBV3-1 and J is TRBJ1-1; D unclear. Trimming removed 5 bases from V and 4 bases from J, with 17 bases in between. Germline-derived CDR1 and CDR2 are LGHDT and YNNKEL (reference sequence). The CDR3 consists of 15 residues. CDR3 sequence (DNA): TGTGCCAGCAGCTCTCGGGCCCGTGGGAGCACTGAAGCTTTCTTT. This codes for CASSSRARGSTEAFF. The variable domain in full, completed from reference TRBV3-1 and TRBJ1-1, reads DTAVSQTPKYLVTQMGNDKSIKCEQNLGHDTMYWYKQDSKKFLKIMFSYNNKELIINETVPNRFSPKSPDKAHLNLHINSLELGDSAVYFCASSSRARGSTEAFFGQGTRLTVV.

The chain links TRBV11-1 to TRBJ2-1; 9 bases are a match to TRBD1. This CDR3 has 14 amino acids. In germline, CDR1 is SGHAT, CDR2 FQDESV (reference sequence). V was pared by 8 bases and J by 3 bases, with 5 bases of the junction left unmatched. CDR3 bases: TGTGCCAGCGCGAGGACAGGGGTCTACAATGAGCAGTTCTTC. As protein: CASARTGVYNEQFF.

This clonotype was seen only a few times. The V gene is TRBV20-1, the J gene TRBJ2-5; TRBD2 matches at 8 bases. Trimming at V came to 3 bases and at J to 7 bases, leaving 13 bases not matched to a gene. Germline V gene sequence: CDR1 DFQATT, CDR2 SNEGSKA (reference sequence). CDR3 length: 15 residues. The chain's CDR3 is CSASLSGGLVGTQYF. Written as DNA, the CDR3 is TGCAGTGCTAGTCTGAGCGGGGGCCTTGTGGGGACCCAGTACTTC.